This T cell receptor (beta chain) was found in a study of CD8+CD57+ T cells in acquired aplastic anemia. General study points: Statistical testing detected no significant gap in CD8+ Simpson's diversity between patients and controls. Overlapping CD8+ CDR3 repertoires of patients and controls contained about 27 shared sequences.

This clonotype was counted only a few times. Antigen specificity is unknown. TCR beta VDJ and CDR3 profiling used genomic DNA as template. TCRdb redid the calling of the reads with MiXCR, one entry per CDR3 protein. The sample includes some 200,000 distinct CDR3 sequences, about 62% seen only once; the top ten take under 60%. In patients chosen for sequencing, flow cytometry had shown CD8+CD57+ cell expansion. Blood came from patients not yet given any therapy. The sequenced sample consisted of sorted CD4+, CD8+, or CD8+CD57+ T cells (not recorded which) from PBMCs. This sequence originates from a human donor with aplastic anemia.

The CDR3 DNA reads as TGTGCCAGCAGTGACACAGGGGGCGAGCAGTACTTC. Its protein is CASSDTGGEQYF. This sequence joins TRBV25-1 and TRBJ2-7; 8 bases agree with TRBD1. Germline CDR1 and CDR2: MGHDK and SYGVNS. The trim removed 3 bases at V and 6 bases at J, leaving 1 base unmatched. The CDR3 loop spans 12 amino acids.